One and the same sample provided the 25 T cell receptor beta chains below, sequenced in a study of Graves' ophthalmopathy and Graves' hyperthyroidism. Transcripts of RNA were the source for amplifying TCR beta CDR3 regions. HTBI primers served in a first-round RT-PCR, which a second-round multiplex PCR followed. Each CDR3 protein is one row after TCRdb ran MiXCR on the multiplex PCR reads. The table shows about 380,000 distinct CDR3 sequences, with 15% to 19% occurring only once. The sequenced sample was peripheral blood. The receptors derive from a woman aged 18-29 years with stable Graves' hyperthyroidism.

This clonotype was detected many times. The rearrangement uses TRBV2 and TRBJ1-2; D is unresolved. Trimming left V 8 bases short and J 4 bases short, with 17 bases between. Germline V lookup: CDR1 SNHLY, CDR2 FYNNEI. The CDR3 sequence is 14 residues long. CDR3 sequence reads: CASGSYVLGYGYTF. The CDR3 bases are TGTGCCAGCGGTTCCTATGTGCTGGGCTATGGCTACACCTTC.

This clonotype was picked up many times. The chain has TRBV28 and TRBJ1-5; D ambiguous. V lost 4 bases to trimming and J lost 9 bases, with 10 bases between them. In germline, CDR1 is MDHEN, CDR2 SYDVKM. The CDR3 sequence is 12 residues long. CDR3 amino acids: CASSSGSRPQHF. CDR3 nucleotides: TGTGCCAGCAGTTCCGGGAGTAGGCCCCAGCATTTT. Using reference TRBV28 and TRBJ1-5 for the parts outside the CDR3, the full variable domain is DVKVTQSSRYLVKRTGEKVFLECVQDMDHENMFWYRQDPGLGLRLIYFSYDVKMKEKGDIPEGYSVSREKKERFSLILESASTNQTSMYLCASSSGSRPQHFGDGTRLSIL.

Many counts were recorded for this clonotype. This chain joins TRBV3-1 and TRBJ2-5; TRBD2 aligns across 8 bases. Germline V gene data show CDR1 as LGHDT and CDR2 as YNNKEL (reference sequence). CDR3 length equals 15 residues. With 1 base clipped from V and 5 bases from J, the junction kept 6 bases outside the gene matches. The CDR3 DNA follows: TGTGCCAGCAGCCAAGGGCCATTAGCGGGGGAGACCCAGTACTTC. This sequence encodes CASSQGPLAGETQYF.

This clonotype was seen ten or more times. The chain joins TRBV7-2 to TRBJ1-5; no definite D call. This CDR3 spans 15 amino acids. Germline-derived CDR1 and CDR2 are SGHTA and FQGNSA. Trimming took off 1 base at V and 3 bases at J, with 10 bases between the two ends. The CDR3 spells CASSLGLEDNQPQHF. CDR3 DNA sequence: TGTGCCAGCAGCTTAGGGTTGGAGGACAATCAGCCCCAGCATTTT.

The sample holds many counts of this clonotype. The CDR3 sequence is CASSFSGGSSYEQYF. In DNA, the CDR3 is TGTGCCAGCAGCTTTAGCGGGGGTTCCTCCTACGAGCAGTACTTC. This chain connects TRBV7-2 to TRBJ2-7, with 9 bases matching TRBD2. J lost 0 bases, V lost 3 bases, and 3 bases had no gene match. The CDR3 is 15 amino acids. Germline V gene sequence: CDR1 SGHTA, CDR2 FQGNSA.

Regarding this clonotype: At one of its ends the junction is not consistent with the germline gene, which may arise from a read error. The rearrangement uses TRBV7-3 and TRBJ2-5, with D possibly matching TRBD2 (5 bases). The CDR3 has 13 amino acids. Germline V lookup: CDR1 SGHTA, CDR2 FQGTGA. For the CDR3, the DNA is TGTGTCAGCAGCTTAGCGCGCGGAGAGACCCAGTACTTC. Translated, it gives CVSSLARGETQYF.

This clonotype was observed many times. The chain's CDR3 is CASSATGGTPNTEAFF. In DNA, the CDR3 is TGTGCCAGCAGTGCGACAGGGGGGACTCCGAACACTGAAGCTTTCTTT. The rearrangement joins TRBV6-1 to TRBJ1-1, with TRBD1 matching over 9 bases. J gave up 1 base and V 4 bases, and 7 bases lay outside the gene matches. The CDR3 sequence is 16 residues long. Germline V gene sequence: CDR1 MNHNS, CDR2 SASEGT.

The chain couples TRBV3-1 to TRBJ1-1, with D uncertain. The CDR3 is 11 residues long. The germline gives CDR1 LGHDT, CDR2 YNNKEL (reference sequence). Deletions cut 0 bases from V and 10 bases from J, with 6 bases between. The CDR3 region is CASSQERRAFF. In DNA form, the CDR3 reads TGTGCCAGCAGCCAAGAACGGAGAGCTTTCTTT.

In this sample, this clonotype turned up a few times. The CDR3 DNA reads TGCGCCAGCAGCTTGGCCGGCAGCTCCGCAGATACGCAGTATTTT. This translates into CASSLAGSSADTQYF. The V gene is TRBV5-1, the J gene TRBJ2-3; no clear D. This CDR3 spans 15 amino acids. Per the germline V gene, CDR1 is SGHRS and CDR2 is YFSETQ. V lost 0 bases to trimming and J lost 4 bases, with 12 bases between them.

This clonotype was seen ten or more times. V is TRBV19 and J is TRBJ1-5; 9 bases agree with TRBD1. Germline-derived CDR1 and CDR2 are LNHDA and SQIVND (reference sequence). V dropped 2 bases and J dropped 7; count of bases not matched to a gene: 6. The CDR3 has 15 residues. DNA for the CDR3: TGTGCCAGTAGTATAAATGGGACAGGGAACCAGCCCCAGCATTTT. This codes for CASSINGTGNQPQHF.

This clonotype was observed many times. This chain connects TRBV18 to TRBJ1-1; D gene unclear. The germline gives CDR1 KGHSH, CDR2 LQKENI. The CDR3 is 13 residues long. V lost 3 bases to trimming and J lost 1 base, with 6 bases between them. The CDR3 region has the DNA TGTGCCAGCTCACCGACCCAGAACACTGAAGCTTTCTTT. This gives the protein CASSPTQNTEAFF. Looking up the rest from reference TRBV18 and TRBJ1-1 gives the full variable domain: NAGVMQNPRHLVRRRGQEARLRCSPMKGHSHVYWYRQLPEEGLKFMVYLQKENIIDESGMPKERFSAEFPKEGPSILRIQQVVRGDSAAYFCASSPTQNTEAFFGQGTRLTVV.

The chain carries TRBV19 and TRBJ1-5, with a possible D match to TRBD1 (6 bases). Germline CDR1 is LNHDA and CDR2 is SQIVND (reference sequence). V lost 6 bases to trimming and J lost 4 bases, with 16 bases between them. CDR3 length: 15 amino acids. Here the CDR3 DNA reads TGTGCCAGTAGGAAACAACGGGACACAAATCAGCCCCAGCATTTT. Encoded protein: CASRKQRDTNQPQHF.

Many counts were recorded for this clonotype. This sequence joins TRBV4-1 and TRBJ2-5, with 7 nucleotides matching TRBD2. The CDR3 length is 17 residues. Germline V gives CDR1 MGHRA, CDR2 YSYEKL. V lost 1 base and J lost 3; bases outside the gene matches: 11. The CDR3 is CASSQVVLGGNKETQYF. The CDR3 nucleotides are TGCGCCAGCAGCCAAGTGGTACTCGGGGGGAACAAAGAGACCCAGTACTTC.

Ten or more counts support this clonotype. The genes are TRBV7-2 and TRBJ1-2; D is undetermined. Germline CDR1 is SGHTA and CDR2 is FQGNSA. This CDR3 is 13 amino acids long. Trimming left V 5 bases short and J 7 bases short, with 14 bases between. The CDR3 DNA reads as TGTGCCAGCAGCGCCACAGAAAAGGGTGGCTACACCTTC. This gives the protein CASSATEKGGYTF.

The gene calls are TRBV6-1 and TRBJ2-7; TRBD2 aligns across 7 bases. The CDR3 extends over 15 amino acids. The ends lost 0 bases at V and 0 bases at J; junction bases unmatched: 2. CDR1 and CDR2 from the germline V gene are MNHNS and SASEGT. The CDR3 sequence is CASSEASGHSYEQYF. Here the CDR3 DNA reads TGTGCCAGCAGTGAAGCTAGCGGGCACTCCTACGAGCAGTACTTC.

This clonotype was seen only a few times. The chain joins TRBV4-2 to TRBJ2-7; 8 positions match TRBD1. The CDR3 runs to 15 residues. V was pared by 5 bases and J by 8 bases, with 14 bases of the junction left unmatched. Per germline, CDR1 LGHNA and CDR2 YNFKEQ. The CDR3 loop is CASSSPGTGNLQQYF. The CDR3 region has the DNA TGTGCCAGCAGCTCTCCCGGGACAGGAAATTTGCAGCAGTACTTC.

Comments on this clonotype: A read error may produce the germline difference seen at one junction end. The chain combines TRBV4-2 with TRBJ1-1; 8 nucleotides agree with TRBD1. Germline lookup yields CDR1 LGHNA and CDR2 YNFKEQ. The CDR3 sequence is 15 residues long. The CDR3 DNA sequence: TGTGCCAGCAGCCAGGCCACCCCAGGGGGCACTGAATCTTTCTTT. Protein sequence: CASSQATPGGTESFF.

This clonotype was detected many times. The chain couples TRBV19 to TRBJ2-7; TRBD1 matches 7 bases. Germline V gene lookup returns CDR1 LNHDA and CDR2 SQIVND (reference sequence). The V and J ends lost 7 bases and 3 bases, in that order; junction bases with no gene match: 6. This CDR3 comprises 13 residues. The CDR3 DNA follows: TGTGCCAGTACCGACAGGGACAACTACGAGCAGTACTTC. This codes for CASTDRDNYEQYF. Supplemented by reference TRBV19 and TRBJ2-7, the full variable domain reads DGGITQSPKYLFRKEGQNVTLSCEQNLNHDAMYWYRQDPGQGLRLIYYSQIVNDFQKGDIAEGYSVSREKKESFPLTVTSAQKNPTAFYLCASTDRDNYEQYFGPGTRLTVT.

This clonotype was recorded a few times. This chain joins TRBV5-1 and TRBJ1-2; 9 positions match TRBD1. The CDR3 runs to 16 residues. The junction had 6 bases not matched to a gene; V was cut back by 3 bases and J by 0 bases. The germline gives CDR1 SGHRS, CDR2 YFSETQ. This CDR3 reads CASSSGQGSTNYGYTF. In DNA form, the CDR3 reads TGCGCCAGCAGCTCGGGACAGGGCTCTACTAACTATGGCTACACCTTC.

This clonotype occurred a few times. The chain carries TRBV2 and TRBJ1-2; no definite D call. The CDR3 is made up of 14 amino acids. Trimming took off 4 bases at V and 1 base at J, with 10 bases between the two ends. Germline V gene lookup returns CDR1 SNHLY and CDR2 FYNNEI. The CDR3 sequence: CASSAQPFNYGYTF. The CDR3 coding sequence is TGTGCCAGCAGTGCACAGCCATTTAACTATGGCTACACCTTC.

The CDR3 DNA reads TGTGCCAGCAGCGACCGGGACAGGGGGCTCACTGAAGCTTTCTTT. Its translation: CASSDRDRGLTEAFF. The rearrangement uses TRBV7-2 and TRBJ1-1; 12 positions agree with TRBD1. This CDR3 is built from 15 residues. The J segment lost 4 bases and the V segment lost 5 bases, leaving 5 bases of the junction unmatched. Germline assignment: CDR1 SGHTA and CDR2 FQGNSA.

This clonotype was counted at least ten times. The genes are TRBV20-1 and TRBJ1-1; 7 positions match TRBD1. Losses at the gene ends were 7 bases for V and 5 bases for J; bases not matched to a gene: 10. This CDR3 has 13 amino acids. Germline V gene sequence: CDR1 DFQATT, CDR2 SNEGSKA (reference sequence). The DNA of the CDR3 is TGCAGTGTCCGCCAGGGGGAAGGAACTGAAGCTTTCTTT. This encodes CSVRQGEGTEAFF.

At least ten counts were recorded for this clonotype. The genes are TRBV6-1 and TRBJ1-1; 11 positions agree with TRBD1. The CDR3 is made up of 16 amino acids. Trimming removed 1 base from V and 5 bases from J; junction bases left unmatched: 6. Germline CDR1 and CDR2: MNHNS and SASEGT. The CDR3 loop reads CASSEGTGGRYTEAFF. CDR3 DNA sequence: TGTGCCAGCAGTGAAGGGACAGGGGGCAGGTATACTGAAGCTTTCTTT.

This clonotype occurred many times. The chain's CDR3 is CASGTQGPGELFF. CDR3 nucleotide sequence: TGTGCCAGCGGGACACAGGGACCCGGGGAGCTGTTTTTT. This chain links TRBV27 with TRBJ2-2, with a weak D call TRBD1 (6 bases). Germline CDR1 reads MNHEY; CDR2 reads SMNVEV (reference sequence). This CDR3 contains 13 residues. The germline V and J ends were trimmed by 8 bases and 6 bases, with 13 bases remaining between them.

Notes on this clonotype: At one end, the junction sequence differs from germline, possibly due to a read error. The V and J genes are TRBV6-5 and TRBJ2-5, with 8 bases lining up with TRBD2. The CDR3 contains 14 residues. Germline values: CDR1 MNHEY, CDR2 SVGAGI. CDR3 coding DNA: TGTACCAGCAGTTTACGAAGCGGGAGAGAGACCCAGTACTTC. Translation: CTSSLRSGRETQYF.